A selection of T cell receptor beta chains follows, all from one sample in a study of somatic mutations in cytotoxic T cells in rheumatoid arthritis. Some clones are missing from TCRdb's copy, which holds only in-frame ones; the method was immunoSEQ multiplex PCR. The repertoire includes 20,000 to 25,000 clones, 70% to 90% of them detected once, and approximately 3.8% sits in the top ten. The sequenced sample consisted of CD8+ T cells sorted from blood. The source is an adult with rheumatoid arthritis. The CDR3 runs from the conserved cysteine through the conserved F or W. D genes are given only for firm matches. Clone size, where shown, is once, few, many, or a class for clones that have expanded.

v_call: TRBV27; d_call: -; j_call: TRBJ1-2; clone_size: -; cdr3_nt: TGTGCCAGCAGTTTAGGTCCAGGGCTGTCCTATGGCTACACCTTC; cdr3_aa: CASSLGPGLSYGYTF
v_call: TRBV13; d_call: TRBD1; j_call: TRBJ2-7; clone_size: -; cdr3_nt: TGTGCCAGCAGCTACGGACAGGGGGATTTACACGAGCAGTACTTC; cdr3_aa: CASSYGQGDLHEQYF
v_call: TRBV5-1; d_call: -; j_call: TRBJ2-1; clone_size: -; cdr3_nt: TGCGCCAGCAGCTTGGGATCGAGTTTCGATGAGCAGTTCTTC; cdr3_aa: CASSLGSSFDEQFF
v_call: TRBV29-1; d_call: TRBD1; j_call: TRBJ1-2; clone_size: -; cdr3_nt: TGCAGCGTTGACGTTACGACAGGGGGCGCGGGCTACACCTTC; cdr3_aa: CSVDVTTGGAGYTF
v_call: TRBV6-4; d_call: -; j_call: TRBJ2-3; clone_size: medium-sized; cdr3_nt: TGTGCCAGCAGTGTGGGGTCCACAGATACGCAGTATTTT; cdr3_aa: CASSVGSTDTQYF
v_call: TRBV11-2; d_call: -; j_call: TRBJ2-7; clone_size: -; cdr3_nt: TGTGCCAGCAGCTTAGGCCCAGATCTTCGGACCTACGAGCAGTACTTC; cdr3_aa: CASSLGPDLRTYEQYF
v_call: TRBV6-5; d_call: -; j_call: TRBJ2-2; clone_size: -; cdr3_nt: TGTGCCAGCAGGGGGGGCCTGAGATGGACCGGGGAGCTGTTTTTT; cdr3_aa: CASRGGLRWTGELFF
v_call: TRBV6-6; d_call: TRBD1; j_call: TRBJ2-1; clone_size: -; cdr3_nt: TGTGCCAGCAGTGGGACAGAAAACAATGAGCAGTTCTTC; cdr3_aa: CASSGTENNEQFF
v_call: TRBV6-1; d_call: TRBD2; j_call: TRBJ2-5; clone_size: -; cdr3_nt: TGTGCCAGCAGTGAAGGTGCGGGGGGGCCGGAGACCCAGTACTTC; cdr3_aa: CASSEGAGGPETQYF
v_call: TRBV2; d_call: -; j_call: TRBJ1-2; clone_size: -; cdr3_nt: TGTGCCAGCAGTGAAGCGGAAATCTATGGCTACACCTTC; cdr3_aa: CASSEAEIYGYTF
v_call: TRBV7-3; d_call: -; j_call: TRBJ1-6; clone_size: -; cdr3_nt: TGTGCCAGCAGCCTCAGCTCCTATAATTCACCCCTCCACTTT; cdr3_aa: CASSLSSYNSPLHF
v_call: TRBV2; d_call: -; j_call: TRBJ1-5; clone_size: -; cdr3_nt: TGTGCCAGCATCGGGGGGGAAAATCAGCCCCAGCATTTT; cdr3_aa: CASIGGENQPQHF
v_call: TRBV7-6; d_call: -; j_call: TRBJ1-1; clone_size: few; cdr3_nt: TGTGCCAGCAGCGCCGACAGGAAGACTGAAGCTTTCTTT; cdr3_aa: CASSADRKTEAFF
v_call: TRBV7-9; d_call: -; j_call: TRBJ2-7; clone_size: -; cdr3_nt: TGTGCCAGCAGCTTAAAAGGGGACTCCTACGAGCAGTACTTC; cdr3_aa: CASSLKGDSYEQYF
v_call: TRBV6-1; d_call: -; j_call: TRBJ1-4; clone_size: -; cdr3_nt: TGTGCCAGCAGTGAAGAGGGGACGTGGGGTGAAGGAAATGAAAAACTGTTTTTT; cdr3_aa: CASSEEGTWGEGNEKLFF
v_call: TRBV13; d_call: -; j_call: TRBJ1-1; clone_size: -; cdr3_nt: TGTGCCAGCAGCTTAGTCACGGGGAACACTGAAGCTTTCTTT; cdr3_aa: CASSLVTGNTEAFF
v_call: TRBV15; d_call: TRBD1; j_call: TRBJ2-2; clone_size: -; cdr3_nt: TGTGCCACCAGCAGATCGGGACAGGGGTACACCGGGGAGCTGTTTTTT; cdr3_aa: CATSRSGQGYTGELFF
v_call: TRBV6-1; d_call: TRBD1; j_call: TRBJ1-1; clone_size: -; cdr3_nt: TGTGCCAGCAGCCGTGACAGGGGCTTGAACACTGAAGCTTTCTTT; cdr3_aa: CASSRDRGLNTEAFF
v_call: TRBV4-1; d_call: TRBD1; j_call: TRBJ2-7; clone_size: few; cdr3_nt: TGCGCCAGCAGCCAAAGGTCCGGGGACAGGGGTGGCGAGCAGTACTTC; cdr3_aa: CASSQRSGDRGGEQYF
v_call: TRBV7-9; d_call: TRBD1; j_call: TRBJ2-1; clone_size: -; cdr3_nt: TGTGCCAGCAGCTCGACCGGGACAGAATACTTCAATGAGCAGTTCTTC; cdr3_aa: CASSSTGTEYFNEQFF
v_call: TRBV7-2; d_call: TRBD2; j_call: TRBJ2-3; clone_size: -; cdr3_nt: TGTGCCAGCAGCTTAGTAATTTCGGCTAGCGGGGGTGATACGCAGTATTTT; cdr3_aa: CASSLVISASGGDTQYF
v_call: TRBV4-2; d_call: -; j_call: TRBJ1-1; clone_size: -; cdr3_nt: TGTGCCAGCAGCCAAGATCGGGGAGGGGTGAACACTGAAGCTTTCTTT; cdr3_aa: CASSQDRGGVNTEAFF
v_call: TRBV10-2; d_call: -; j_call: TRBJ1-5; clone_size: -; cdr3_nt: TGCGCCACGTCAACCGGGACTCTAAGCAATCAGCCCCAGCATTTT; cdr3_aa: CATSTGTLSNQPQHF
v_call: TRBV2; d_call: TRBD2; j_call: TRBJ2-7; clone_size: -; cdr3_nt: TGTGCCAGCTCGCCGGGACTAGCGGGGGTTTATTTCGAGCAGTACTTC; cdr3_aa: CASSPGLAGVYFEQYF
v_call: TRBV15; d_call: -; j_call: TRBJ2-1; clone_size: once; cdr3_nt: TGTGCCACCAGCAGAGATCTGGACACTGACAATGAGCAGTTCTTC; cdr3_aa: CATSRDLDTDNEQFF
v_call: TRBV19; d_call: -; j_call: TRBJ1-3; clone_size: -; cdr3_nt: TGTGCCAGTAATACCCCGGGACGGAACTCTGGAAACACCATATATTTT; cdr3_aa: CASNTPGRNSGNTIYF
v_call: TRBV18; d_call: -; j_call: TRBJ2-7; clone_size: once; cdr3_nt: TGTGCCAGCTCACCGGGCGCGGGGAAGTACGAGCAGTACTTC; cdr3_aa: CASSPGAGKYEQYF
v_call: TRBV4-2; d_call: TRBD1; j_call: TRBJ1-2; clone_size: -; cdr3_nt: TGTGCCAGCAGCCACACGGGCGGGACAGCTCCTTATGGCTACACCTTC; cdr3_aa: CASSHTGGTAPYGYTF
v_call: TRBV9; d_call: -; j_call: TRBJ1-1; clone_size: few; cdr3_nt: TGTGCCAGCAGCGTAGAGCCGGGCCGTAGCACTGAAGCTTTCTTT; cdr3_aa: CASSVEPGRSTEAFF
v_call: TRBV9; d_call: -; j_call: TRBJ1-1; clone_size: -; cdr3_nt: TGTGCCAGCAGCGCGGGATTTACGACCACTGAAGCTTTCTTT; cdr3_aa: CASSAGFTTTEAFF
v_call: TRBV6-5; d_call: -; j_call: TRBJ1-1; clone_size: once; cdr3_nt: TGTGCCAGCGCTTCGTCGGACACTGAAGCTTTCTTT; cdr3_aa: CASASSDTEAFF
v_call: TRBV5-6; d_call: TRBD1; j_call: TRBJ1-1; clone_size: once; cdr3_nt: TGTGCCAGCAGCTCAAAATTCCGGGACAGGGGCTCGTTGAACACTGAAGCTTTCTTT; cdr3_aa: CASSSKFRDRGSLNTEAFF
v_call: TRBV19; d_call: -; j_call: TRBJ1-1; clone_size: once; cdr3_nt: TGTGCCAGTAGTATAAACTCCGGGACAGAAGCTTTCTTT; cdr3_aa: CASSINSGTEAFF
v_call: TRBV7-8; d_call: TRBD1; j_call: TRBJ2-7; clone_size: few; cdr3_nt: TGTGCCAGCAGCTTAGCGGGCGCAGGGGGCCCCTACGAGCAGTACTTC; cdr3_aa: CASSLAGAGGPYEQYF
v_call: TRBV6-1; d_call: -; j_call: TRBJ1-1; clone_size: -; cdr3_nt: TGTGCCAGCAGCGTAAATGGGGACACTGAAGCTTTCTTT; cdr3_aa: CASSVNGDTEAFF
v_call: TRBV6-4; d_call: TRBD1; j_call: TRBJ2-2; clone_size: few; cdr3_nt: TGTGCCAGCAGCGAGGGACAGGGAAACACCGGGGAGCTGTTTTTT; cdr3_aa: CASSEGQGNTGELFF